The 13 T cell receptor beta chains reported below all come from one sample, sequenced in a study of shared clonotypes between healthy human individuals (dated by TCRdb to 2020 to 2021). CD8 naive samples were obtained by positive selection for CCR7 among CD45RO-negative cells, yielding a CD45RA+CCR7+ population from which TemRA cells were excluded. Library construction relied on the immunoSEQ multiplex PCR assay. TCRdb obtained this table from immuneACCESS and retained in-frame rearrangements with V and J assigned. These tables miss some clones; where compared with another copy, unresolved V genes account for less than half of the shortfall, and the remainder is unexplained. Recorded for this sample are about 1.9 million clones; roughly 95% of them occurred a single time. Roughly 1.7% of the sample is taken by the ten largest. The sequenced sample consisted of naive CD8+ T cells from PBMCs. The intended sense of this specimen's cell subset or site label: CD45RA+CCR7+. These receptors were taken from a man between 18 and 29 years old in good health. Some clones in this sample may be carry-over from other donors' samples.

Here the CDR3 DNA reads TGTGCCAGCGGATCGTGGGACGAGCAGTACTTC. Encoded protein: CASGSWDEQYF. The chain links TRBV5-5 to TRBJ2-7; D unresolved. The CDR3 runs 11 residues. From germline, CDR1 is SGHKS and CDR2 YYEKEE (reference sequence). Trimming cost V 7 bases and J 5 bases, with 10 bases left between them.

The rearrangement links TRBV19 to TRBJ2-7, with D possibly TRBD1 on 6 matching bases. The germline CDR1 and CDR2 sequences are LNHDA and SQIVND (reference sequence). This CDR3 has 16 amino acids. The V end lost 1 base, the J end lost 0 bases, and 13 bases lay between the germline ends. The CDR3 region has the DNA TGTGCCAGTAGTATAGGACAGGAAGCAAGCTCCTACGAGCAGTACTTC. This codes for CASSIGQEASSYEQYF.

CDR3 protein: CSVVLAGGVNTGELFF. The CDR3 DNA follows: TGCAGCGTTGTCCTAGCGGGAGGAGTGAACACCGGGGAGCTGTTTTTT. The chain links TRBV29-1 to TRBJ2-2, with 11 bases matching TRBD2. V dropped 4 bases and J dropped 1; count of bases not matched to a gene: 5. The CDR3 length is 16 residues. The V gene's germline CDR1 is SQVTM and CDR2 ANQGSEA.

This chain connects TRBV27 to TRBJ1-1, with D unclear. Trimming removed 6 bases from V and 0 bases from J, with 17 bases in between. Germline V gene sequence: CDR1 MNHEY, CDR2 SMNVEV (reference sequence). The CDR3 sequence is 16 residues long. Written as DNA, the CDR3 is TGTGCCAGCAGCCACTATTTCCCACTCATGAACACTGAAGCTTTCTTT. This gives the protein CASSHYFPLMNTEAFF.

The chain employs TRBV7-7 and TRBJ2-5; D may correspond to TRBD1 or TRBD2 (6 bases each). The CDR3 extends over 16 amino acids. V was pared by 1 base and J by 3 bases, with 15 bases between. From germline, CDR1 is SSHAT and CDR2 FNYEAQ (reference sequence). This chain's CDR3 is CASSLGPGARKETQYF. The CDR3 coding sequence is TGTGCCAGCAGCTTAGGACCGGGGGCCAGGAAAGAGACCCAGTACTTC. The entire variable domain, with the rest obtained from reference TRBV7-7 and TRBJ2-5, is as follows: GAGVSQSPRYKVTKRGQDVTLRCDPISSHATLYWYQQALGQGPEFLTYFNYEAQPDKSGLPSDRFSAERPEGSISTLTIQRTEQRDSAMYRCASSLGPGARKETQYFGPGTRLLVL.

As regards this clone: The identical CDR3 is also encoded by other nucleotide sequences in the sample. The chain is built from TRBV28 and TRBJ1-1; no clear D. From germline, CDR1 is MDHEN and CDR2 SYDVKM. CDR3 length equals 13 residues. Trimming shortened V by 3 bases and J by 1 base, and 6 bases separated the two germline ends. DNA of the CDR3: TGTGCCAGCAGTTTGTGGGCGAACACTGAAGCTTTCTTT. This codes for CASSLWANTEAFF.

With respect to this clone: Other DNA sequences in the same sample also yield this CDR3. The chain employs TRBV28 and TRBJ1-2, with a weak D call TRBD1 (6 bases). CDR3 size: 15 residues. V dropped 0 bases and J dropped 3 bases, with 11 bases sitting between them. CDR1 and CDR2 (germline): MDHEN, SYDVKM. CDR3 nucleotide sequence: TGTGCCAGCAGTTTATGGGGGGCGCTGGACTATGGCTACACCTTC. It encodes CASSLWGALDYGYTF.

The chain couples TRBV9 to TRBJ1-1, with a tentative D call TRBD1 (5 bases). Trimming took 1 base from V and 7 from J, leaving 8 bases between them. Germline V lookup: CDR1 SGDLS, CDR2 YYNGEE. The CDR3 has 12 residues. As DNA, the CDR3 is TGTGCCAGCAGCGTAATCCAGGGTGAAGCTTTCTTT. As protein: CASSVIQGEAFF.

The chain uses TRBV14 and TRBJ2-7, with D possibly being TRBD2 (5 bases). CDR3 length: 16 amino acids. V lost 1 base and J 6 bases, leaving 19 bases between the germline ends. CDR1 is SGHDN, CDR2 FVKESK, per germline. The CDR3 nucleotides are TGTGCCAGCAGCCAAGCGCCTAGCAGGTCGTACGGCGAGCAGTACTTC. Amino acid sequence: CASSQAPSRSYGEQYF.

The V call is TRBV13, the J call TRBJ2-7; 7 positions match TRBD1. This CDR3 has 13 amino acids. Germline CDR1 PRHDT, CDR2 FYEKMQ (reference sequence). Trimming cost V 0 bases and J 6 bases; bases outside gene matches: 2. CDR3 coding DNA: TGTGCCAGCAGCTTAGGCCGGGACAGCGAGCAGTACTTC. Amino acid sequence: CASSLGRDSEQYF.

The chain carries TRBV6-7 and TRBJ2-1, with 7 bases that match TRBD2. TRBV6-7 carries the ORF label, with uncertain function. This CDR3 contains 18 residues. J lost 8 bases, V lost 0 bases, and 16 bases had no gene match. In DNA form, the CDR3 reads TGTGCCAGCAGTTACTCGAAGGCTTCGGGACTACCCGTCGATGAGCAGTTCTTC. Translation gives CASSYSKASGLPVDEQFF.

This CDR3 reads CASSYGTGGGDEQFF. CDR3 nucleotides: TGTGCCAGCAGTTACGGAACAGGGGGCGGCGATGAGCAGTTCTTC. The V and J genes are TRBV6-5 and TRBJ2-1; 9 positions match TRBD1. The CDR3 is 15 amino acids. J gave up 8 bases and V 2 bases, and 7 bases lay outside the gene matches. Germline assignment: CDR1 MNHEY and CDR2 SVGAGI.

V and J are TRBV15 and TRBJ2-2, with TRBD1 identical over 8 bases. This CDR3 is built from 17 residues. The V gene's germline CDR1 is LNHNV and CDR2 YYDKDF (reference sequence). The V and J ends lost 0 bases and 4 bases, in that order; junction bases with no gene match: 7. CDR3 nucleotides: TGTGCCACCAGCAGAGATATGGCAGGGACAGGCACCGGGGAGCTGTTTTTT. This codes for CATSRDMAGTGTGELFF.